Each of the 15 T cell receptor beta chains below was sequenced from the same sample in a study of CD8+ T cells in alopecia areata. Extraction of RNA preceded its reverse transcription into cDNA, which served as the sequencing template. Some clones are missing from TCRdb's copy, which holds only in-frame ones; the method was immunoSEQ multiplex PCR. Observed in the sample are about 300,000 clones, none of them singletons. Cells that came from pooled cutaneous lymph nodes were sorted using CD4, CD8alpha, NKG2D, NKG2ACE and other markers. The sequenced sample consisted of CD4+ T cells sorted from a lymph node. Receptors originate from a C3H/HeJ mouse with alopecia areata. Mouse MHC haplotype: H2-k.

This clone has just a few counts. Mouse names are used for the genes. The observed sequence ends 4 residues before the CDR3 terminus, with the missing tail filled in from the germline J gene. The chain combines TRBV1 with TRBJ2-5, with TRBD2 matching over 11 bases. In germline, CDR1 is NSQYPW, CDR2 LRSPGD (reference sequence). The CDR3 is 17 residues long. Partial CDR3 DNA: TGCACCTGCAGTGCAGATCCCGGGACTGGGGGTCGAGAC. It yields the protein CTCSADPGTGGRD. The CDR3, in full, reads CTCSADPGTGGRDTQYF.

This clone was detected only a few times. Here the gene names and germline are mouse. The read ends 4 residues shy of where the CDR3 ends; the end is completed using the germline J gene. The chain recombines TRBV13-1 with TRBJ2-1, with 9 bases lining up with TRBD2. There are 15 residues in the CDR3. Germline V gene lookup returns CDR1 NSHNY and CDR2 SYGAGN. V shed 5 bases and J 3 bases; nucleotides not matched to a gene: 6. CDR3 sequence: CASRTGTGFYAEQFF. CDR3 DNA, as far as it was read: TGTGCCAGCAGGACCGGGACTGGGTTCTATGCT.

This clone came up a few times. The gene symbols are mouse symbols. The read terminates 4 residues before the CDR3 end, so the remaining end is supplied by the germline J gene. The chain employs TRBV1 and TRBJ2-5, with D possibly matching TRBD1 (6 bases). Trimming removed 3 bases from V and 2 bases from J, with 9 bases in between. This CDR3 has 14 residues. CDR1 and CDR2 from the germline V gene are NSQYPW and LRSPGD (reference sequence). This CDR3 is CTCSARGSQDTQYF. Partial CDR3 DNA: TGCACCTGCAGTGCTAGGGGGTCCCAAGAC.

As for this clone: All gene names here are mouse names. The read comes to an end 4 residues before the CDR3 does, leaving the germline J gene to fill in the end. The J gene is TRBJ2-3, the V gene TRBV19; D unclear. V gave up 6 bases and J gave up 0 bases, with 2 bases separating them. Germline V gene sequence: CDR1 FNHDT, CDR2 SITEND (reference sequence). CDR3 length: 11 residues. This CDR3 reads CASMSAETLYF. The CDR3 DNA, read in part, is TGTGCCAGCATGAGTGCAGAA.

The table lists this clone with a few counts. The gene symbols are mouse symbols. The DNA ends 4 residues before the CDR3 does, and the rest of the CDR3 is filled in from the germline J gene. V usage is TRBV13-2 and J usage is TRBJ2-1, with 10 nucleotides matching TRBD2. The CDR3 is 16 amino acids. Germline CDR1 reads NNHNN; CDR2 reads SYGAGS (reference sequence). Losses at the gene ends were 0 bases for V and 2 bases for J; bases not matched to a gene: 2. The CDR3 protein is CASGDGGLGYYAEQFF. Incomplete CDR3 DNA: TGTGCCAGCGGTGATGGGGGACTGGGGTACTATGCT.

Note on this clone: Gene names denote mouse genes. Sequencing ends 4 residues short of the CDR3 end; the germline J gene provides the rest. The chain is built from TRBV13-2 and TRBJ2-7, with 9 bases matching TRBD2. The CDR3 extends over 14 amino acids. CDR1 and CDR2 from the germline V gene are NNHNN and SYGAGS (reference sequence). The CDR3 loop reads CASGDPWGGYEQYF. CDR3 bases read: TGTGCCAGCGGTGATCCCTGGGGGGGGTAT.

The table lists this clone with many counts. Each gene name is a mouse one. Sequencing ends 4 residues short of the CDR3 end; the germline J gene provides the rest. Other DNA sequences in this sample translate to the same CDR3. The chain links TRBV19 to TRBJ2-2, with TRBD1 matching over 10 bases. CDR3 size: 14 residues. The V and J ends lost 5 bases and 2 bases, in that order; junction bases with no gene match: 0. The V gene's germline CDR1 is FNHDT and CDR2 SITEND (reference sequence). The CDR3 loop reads CASRDRGNTGQLYF. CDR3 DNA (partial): TGTGCCAGCAGGGACAGGGGGAACACCGGG.

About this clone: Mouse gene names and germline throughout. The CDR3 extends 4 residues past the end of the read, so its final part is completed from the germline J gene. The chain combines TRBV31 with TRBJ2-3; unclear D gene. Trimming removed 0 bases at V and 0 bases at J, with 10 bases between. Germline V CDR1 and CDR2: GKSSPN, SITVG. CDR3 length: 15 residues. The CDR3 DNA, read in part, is TGTGCCTGGAGTCTAAGTGGGTCTAGTGCAGAA. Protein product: CAWSLSGSSAE. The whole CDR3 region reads CAWSLSGSSAETLYF. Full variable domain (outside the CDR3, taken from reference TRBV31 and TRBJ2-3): AQTIHQWPVAEIKAVGSPLSLGCTIKGKSSPNLYWYWQATGGTLQQLFYSITVGQVESVVQLNLSASRPKDDQFILSTEKLLLSHSGFYLCAWSLSGSSAETLYFGSGTRLTVL.

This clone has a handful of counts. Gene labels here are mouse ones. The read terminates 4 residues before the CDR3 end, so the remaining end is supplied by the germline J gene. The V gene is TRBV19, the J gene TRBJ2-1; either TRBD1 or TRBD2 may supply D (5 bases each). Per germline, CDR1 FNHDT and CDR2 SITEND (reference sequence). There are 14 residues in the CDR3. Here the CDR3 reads CASSMGEGWAEQFF. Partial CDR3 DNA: TGTGCCAGCAGTATGGGGGAAGGATGGGCT.

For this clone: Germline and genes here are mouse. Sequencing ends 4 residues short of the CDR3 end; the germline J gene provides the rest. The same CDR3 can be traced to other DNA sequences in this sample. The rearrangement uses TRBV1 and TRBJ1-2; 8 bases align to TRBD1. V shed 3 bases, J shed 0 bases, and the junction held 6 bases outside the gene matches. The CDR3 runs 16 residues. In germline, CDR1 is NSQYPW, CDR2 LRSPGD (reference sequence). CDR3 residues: CTCSADRGDANSDYTF. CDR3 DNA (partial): TGCACCTGCAGTGCTGACAGGGGAGATGCAAACTCC.

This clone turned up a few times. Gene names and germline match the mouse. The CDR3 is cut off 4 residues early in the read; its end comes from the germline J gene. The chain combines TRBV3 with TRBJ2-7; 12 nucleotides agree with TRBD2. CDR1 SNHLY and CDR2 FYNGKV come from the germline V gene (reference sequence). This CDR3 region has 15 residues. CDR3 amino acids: CASSWTGGGCNEQYF. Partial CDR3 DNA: TGTGCCAGCAGCTGGACTGGGGGGGGTTGCAAT.

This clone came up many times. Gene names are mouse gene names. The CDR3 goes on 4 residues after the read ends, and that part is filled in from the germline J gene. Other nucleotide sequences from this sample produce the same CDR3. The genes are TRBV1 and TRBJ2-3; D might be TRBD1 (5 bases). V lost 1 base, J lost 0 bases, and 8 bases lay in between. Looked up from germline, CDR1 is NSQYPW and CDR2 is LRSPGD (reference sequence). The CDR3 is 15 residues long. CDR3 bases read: TGCACCTGCAGTGCAGGGACATCTAGTGCAGAA. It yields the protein CTCSAGTSSAE. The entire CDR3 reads CTCSAGTSSAETLYF.

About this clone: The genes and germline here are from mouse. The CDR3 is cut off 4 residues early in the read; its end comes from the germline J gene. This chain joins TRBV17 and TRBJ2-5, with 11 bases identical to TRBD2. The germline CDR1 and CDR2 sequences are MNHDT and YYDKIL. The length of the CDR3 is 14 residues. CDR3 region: CASRGTGGKDTQYF. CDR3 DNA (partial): TGTGCTAGCAGAGGGACTGGGGGAAAAGAC.

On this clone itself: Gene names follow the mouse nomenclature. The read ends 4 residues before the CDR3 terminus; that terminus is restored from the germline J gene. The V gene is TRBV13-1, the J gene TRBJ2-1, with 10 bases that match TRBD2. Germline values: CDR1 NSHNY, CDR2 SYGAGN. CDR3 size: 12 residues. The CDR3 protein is CASTLGGTEQFF. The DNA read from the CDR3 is TGTGCCAGCACACTGGGGGGGACT.

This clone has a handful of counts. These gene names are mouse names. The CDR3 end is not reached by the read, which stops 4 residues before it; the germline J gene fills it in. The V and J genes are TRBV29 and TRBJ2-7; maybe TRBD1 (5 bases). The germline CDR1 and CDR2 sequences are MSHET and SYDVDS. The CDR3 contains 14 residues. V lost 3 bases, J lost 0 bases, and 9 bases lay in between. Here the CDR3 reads CASSFEGSSYEQYF. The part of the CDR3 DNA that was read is TGTGCTAGCAGTTTTGAGGGGAGCTCCTAT.